This T cell receptor beta chain was captured by sequencing in a study of CD8+CD57+ T cells in acquired aplastic anemia. Study-wide results and caveats: Significance was not reached for CD8+ Simpson's diversity between patients and controls.

This clonotype was found many times. The antigen is undetermined. Genomic DNA, the template, was used for profiling of the TCR beta VDJ and CDR3. Via MiXCR, TCRdb re-called the reads, giving one row per CDR3 protein. The table records about 140,000 distinct CDR3 sequences, 41% of them present only once. The CDR3 consists of 13 residues. Germline V lookup: CDR1 SNHLY, CDR2 FYNNEI. Trimming took off 4 bases at V and 5 bases at J, with 6 bases between the two ends. The rearrangement uses TRBV2 and TRBJ1-6; D gene uncertain. The sequenced sample consisted of sorted CD4+, CD8+, or CD8+CD57+ T cells (not recorded which) from PBMCs. This clonotype was obtained from a human donor in good health, serving as a control. CDR3 nucleotide sequence: TGTGCCAGCAGTGTGGGGAATAATTCACCCCTCCACTTT. Amino acid sequence: CASSVGNNSPLHF.